This is a list of T cell receptor beta chains from one sample in a study of identical twins. TCRdb recomputed calls from the 5' RACE reads with MiXCR, one row per CDR3 protein. The sample records 520,000 or so distinct CDR3 sequences, 20% to 25% being singletons. This same sample was also taken into another study, of T cells expressing NK-cell markers.

The specimen was CD4+ T cells sorted from blood. These receptors came from a young woman in good health. Each CDR3 is given with its conserved first and last residue. A D gene is named only where the DNA matches it firmly. For some rows the clone size is stated as once, few or many, or as a class when expanded; others skip it.

TRBJ1-4 | - | TRBV5-1 | few | CASSLEGPPGKLFF | TGCGCCAGCAGCTTGGAGGGGCCGCCCGGAAAACTGTTTTTT
TRBJ2-7 | - | TRBV18 | - | CASSPGQSEYEQYF | TGTGCCAGCTCACCCGGACAGTCAGAATACGAGCAGTACTTC
TRBJ1-4 | - | TRBV6-5 | few | CASSYGQSTNEKLFF | TGTGCCAGCAGTTACGGACAGAGCACTAATGAAAAACTGTTTTTT
TRBJ1-2 | - | TRBV4-3 | few | CASSKDYRTNYGYTF | TGCGCCAGCAGCAAAGACTACCGGACTAACTATGGCTACACCTTC
TRBJ2-1 | - | TRBV19 | - | CASRIPRQTYNEQFF | TGTGCCAGTAGAATCCCGAGACAGACCTACAATGAGCAGTTCTTC
TRBJ2-1 | - | TRBV9 | few | CASSVQGGSYEQFF | TGTGCCAGCAGCGTCCAGGGAGGTTCATACGAGCAGTTCTTC
TRBJ2-5 | TRBD2 | TRBV20-1 | - | CSAQTSGGLGTQYF | TGCAGTGCACAAACTAGCGGGGGGTTAGGAACCCAGTACTTC
TRBJ2-3 | - | TRBV29-1 | few | CSVGHSTDTQYF | TGCAGCGTTGGACACAGCACAGATACGCAGTATTTT
TRBJ2-1 | TRBD2 | TRBV10-3 | - | CAISQRSGSSYNEQFF | TGTGCCATCAGCCAACGAAGCGGGAGCTCCTACAATGAGCAGTTCTTC
TRBJ1-4 | - | TRBV12-3/TRBV12-4 | few | CASSLTLSNEKLFF | TGTGCCAGCAGTTTGACCTTATCTAATGAAAAACTGTTTTTT
TRBJ2-7 | TRBD1 | TRBV3-1 | - | CASSRKQGTSEQYF | TGTGCCAGCAGTCGAAAACAGGGGACGTCGGAGCAGTACTTC
TRBJ2-6 | - | TRBV6-1 | - | CASSEPSSGANVLTF | TGTGCCAGCAGTGAACCTAGCTCTGGGGCCAACGTCCTGACTTTC
TRBJ2-7 | - | TRBV2 | - | CASSGFRLAVSSYEQYF | TGTGCCAGCAGTGGCTTCAGATTAGCCGTAAGCTCCTACGAGCAGTACTTC
TRBJ2-5 | - | TRBV15 | - | CATSRDLTRETQYF | TGTGCCACCAGCAGAGATCTGACCCGGGAGACCCAGTACTTC